The rows below give T cell receptor beta chains drawn from one sample of a study of T cells in Graves' hyperthyroidism and ophthalmopathy. Via MiXCR, TCRdb re-called the multiplex PCR reads, giving one row per CDR3 protein. The table includes roughly 550,000 distinct CDR3 sequences, about 15% detected once. Sequencing input: blood. The receptors shown here come from a woman aged 25-40 years with Graves' ophthalmopathy. CDR3s include the opening cysteine and the closing phenylalanine or tryptophan. A D gene is named only where the DNA matches it firmly. For some rows the clone size is stated as once, few or many, or as a class when expanded; others skip it.

j_call	clone_size	d_call	v_call	cdr3_nt	cdr3_aa
TRBJ2-7	few	TRBD2	TRBV20-1	TGCAGTGCTAGAGATATGGTAGCGGGGTCCTCCTACGAGCAGTACTTC	CSARDMVAGSSYEQYF
TRBJ1-1	many	-	TRBV7-9	TGTGCCAGCAGACTAGGGGGGGGCCAAGCTTTCTTT	CASRLGGGQAFF
TRBJ2-2	few	TRBD1	TRBV9	TGTGCCAGCAGCTTAACCGGGACAGGGATGGCCGGGGAGCTGTTTTTT	CASSLTGTGMAGELFF
TRBJ1-1	-	-	TRBV19	TGTGCCAGTAGGGACGTTTTCTGGAACACTGAAGCTTTCTTT	CASRDVFWNTEAFF
TRBJ2-1	many	TRBD1	TRBV5-1	TGCGCCAGCAGCTTAGGACAGGGGCGCGTATCGCAGTTCTTC	CASSLGQGRVSQFF
TRBJ2-7	-	TRBD1	TRBV18	TGTGCCAGCAAACCAACCGGGACAGGGAGTCTCTCTGGGCACGAGCAGTACTTC	CASKPTGTGSLSGHEQYF
TRBJ2-2	few	-	TRBV7-9	TGTGCCAGCAGCTTATTTGGGCGGACAGATAACGGGGAGCTGTTTTTT	CASSLFGRTDNGELFF
TRBJ2-2	many	TRBD2	TRBV28	TGTGCCAGCAGTTCCTACGGACTAGCGGGAGATCCCACCGGGGAGCTGTTTTTT	CASSSYGLAGDPTGELFF
TRBJ2-2	many	-	TRBV3-1	TGTGCCAGCAGCCATAGGAGAAGCACCGGGGAGCTGTTTTTT	CASSHRRSTGELFF
TRBJ2-3	many	TRBD2	TRBV7-9	TGTGCCAGCAGCTCCCATCGGTTGCGGGAGGCAGATACGCAGTATTTT	CASSSHRLREADTQYF
TRBJ2-6	many	-	TRBV30	TGTGCCTTCGTCGATCGGTCTGGGGCCAACGTCCTGACTTTC	CAFVDRSGANVLTF
TRBJ2-7	many	-	TRBV29-1	TGCAGCGTTTCCCCCGGGACCGAGCAGTACTTC	CSVSPGTEQYF
TRBJ2-7	-	-	TRBV27	TGTGCCAGCAGTTTACAAGTGCAGGGGCGAAACGAGCAGTACTTC	CASSLQVQGRNEQYF
TRBJ2-7	-	TRBD2	TRBV30	TGTGCCTGGAGTGTACTAGCGGGAGGGTACGAGCAGTACTTC	CAWSVLAGGYEQYF
TRBJ2-1	many	-	TRBV11-2	TGTGCCAGCAGCTTAGTCTGGTTAACTAGCCCCGATGAGCAGTTCTTC	CASSLVWLTSPDEQFF
TRBJ2-1	many	TRBD2	TRBV5-1	TGCGCCAGCAGCTTGAACACCGGGACTAGCGGGAGACGGGCTAGGAATGAGCAGTTCTTC	CASSLNTGTSGRRARNEQFF
TRBJ2-1	-	TRBD2	TRBV6-2/TRBV6-3	TGTGCCAGCAGGGGGGACTACGGGACCTATGAGCAGTTCTTC	CASRGDYGTYEQFF
TRBJ2-7	few	TRBD2	TRBV28	TGTGCCAGCAGTTTTCCAACCAGGTTACTAGCGGTCGCATCTAGGTACGAGCAGTACTTC	CASSFPTRLLAVASRYEQYF
TRBJ2-1	-	-	TRBV12-3/TRBV12-4	TGTGCCAGTTCTTGGGGGGGCGATGAGCAGTTCTTC	CASSWGGDEQFF
TRBJ1-1	many	-	TRBV20-1	TGCAGTGCTGTACAGGGACCGAACACTGAAGCTTTCTTT	CSAVQGPNTEAFF
TRBJ1-2	few	TRBD1	TRBV5-8	TGTGCCAGCAGCTTTCAGGGGGCGGGGGACGGCTACACCTTC	CASSFQGAGDGYTF
TRBJ2-3	many	-	TRBV20-1	TGCAGTGCTAAGGGGTTATCGGGCACAGATACGCAGTATTTT	CSAKGLSGTDTQYF
TRBJ2-5	-	TRBD1	TRBV7-9	TGTGCCAGCAGCAGCCGACAGGGTAGACAAGAGACCCAGTACTTC	CASSSRQGRQETQYF
TRBJ2-7	-	-	TRBV6-2/TRBV6-3	TGTGCCAGCAGTTACGTCCCCACAGGTGACGAGCAGTACTTC	CASSYVPTGDEQYF
TRBJ2-1	-	TRBD2	TRBV20-1	TGCAGTGTCCGGCCGACAATTAGCGGGAGATCGGGTGAGCAGTTCTTC	CSVRPTISGRSGEQFF
TRBJ1-3	few	-	TRBV15	TGTGCCACCAGCAGAGATCGGGGTTCCTCTGGAAACACCATATATTTT	CATSRDRGSSGNTIYF
TRBJ1-2	-	-	TRBV7-2	TGTGCCAGCAGTTCACGTCCGGGAGAGGGGGGCGCCCGTTATGGCTACACCTTC	CASSSRPGEGGARYGYTF
TRBJ2-5	many	TRBD1	TRBV7-9	TGTGCCAGCAGGTCTCACAGGGGACGGGAGACCCAGTACTTC	CASRSHRGRETQYF
TRBJ1-1	many	-	TRBV6-2/TRBV6-3	TGTGCCAGCAGTTACCTCAGTGGCGAGAGGAACACTGAAGCTTTCTTT	CASSYLSGERNTEAFF
TRBJ2-3	many	-	TRBV6-1	TGTGCCAGCAGTCGCAGGGGTTCTTACACAGATACGCAGTATTTT	CASSRRGSYTDTQYF
TRBJ2-1	many	TRBD1	TRBV5-1	TGCGCCAGCAGCTTGGAGGGACAGAGATACAATGAGCAGTTCTTC	CASSLEGQRYNEQFF
TRBJ2-3	-	-	TRBV30	TGTGCCTGGAGCGGGGGTCAGGGAACCACAGATACGCAGTATTTT	CAWSGGQGTTDTQYF
TRBJ2-1	few	-	TRBV6-2/TRBV6-3	TGTGCCAGCAGGGGTCTGGGACTCAATGAGCAGTTCTTC	CASRGLGLNEQFF
TRBJ1-4	-	-	TRBV12-3/TRBV12-4	TGTGCCAGCAGTTTTCTACAGGGTAATGAAAAACTGTTTTTT	CASSFLQGNEKLFF
TRBJ2-5	few	-	TRBV2	TGTGCCAGCAGTCCCGGTCTAGCTAATCTGTACTTC	CASSPGLANLYF
TRBJ1-1	many	-	TRBV28	TGTGCCAGCAGTTTATTGTCAGCTATGAACACTGAAGCTTTCTTT	CASSLLSAMNTEAFF
TRBJ2-1	few	-	TRBV7-6	TGTGCCAGCTCCGTGCAGGGCTCCTACAATGAGCAGTTCTTC	CASSVQGSYNEQFF